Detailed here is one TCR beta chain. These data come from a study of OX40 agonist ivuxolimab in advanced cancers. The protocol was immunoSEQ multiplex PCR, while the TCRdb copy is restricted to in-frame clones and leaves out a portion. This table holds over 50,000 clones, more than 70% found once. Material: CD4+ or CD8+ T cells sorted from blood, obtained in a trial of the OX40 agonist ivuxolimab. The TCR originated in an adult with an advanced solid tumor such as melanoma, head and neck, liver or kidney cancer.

Here the CDR3 reads CASSPSFAGELFF. CDR3 nucleotide sequence: TGTGCCAGCAGCCCTTCTTTCGCCGGGGAGCTGTTTTTT. This sequence joins TRBV5-4 and TRBJ2-2; D ambiguous. Trimming stripped 4 bases from V and 6 bases from J, with 10 bases between. Germline V gene data show CDR1 as SGHNT and CDR2 as YYREEE (reference sequence). The CDR3 is made up of 13 amino acids.